The 5 T cell receptor beta chains reported below all come from one sample, sequenced in a study of blood T cell repertoires in COVID-19. Sequencing used immunoSEQ multiplex PCR; TCRdb keeps in-frame clones, though not all of them. This sample yields 70,000 to 95,000 clones, of which around 80% are seen a single time; about 20% belongs to the top ten. The sequencing input was peripheral blood. These TCRs come from a woman aged 50 to 60 with acute or convalescent COVID-19.

The chain combines TRBV9 with TRBJ2-7; 11 positions agree with TRBD1. CDR3 length: 15 residues. CDR1 and CDR2 (germline): SGDLS, YYNGEE. The junction had 2 bases not matched to a gene; V was cut back by 0 bases and J by 3 bases. The CDR3 DNA follows: TGTGCCAGCAGCGTAGGGACAGGGGGCGGCTACGAGCAGTACTTC. Translating gives CASSVGTGGGYEQYF.

V is TRBV7-2 and J is TRBJ1-2; 7 bases map to TRBD1. The germline CDR1 and CDR2 sequences are SGHTA and FQGNSA. CDR3 size: 17 residues. With V trimmed by 6 bases and J by 0 bases, 13 bases remained unmatched. This CDR3 reads CASSPETGAPPNYGYTF. In DNA form, the CDR3 reads TGTGCCAGCAGTCCCGAAACAGGGGCCCCCCCTAACTATGGCTACACCTTC.

V gene TRBV25-1 combines with J gene TRBJ1-2; D is ambiguous. This CDR3 region has 15 residues. Germline lookup yields CDR1 MGHDK and CDR2 SYGVNS. Trimming stripped 4 bases from V and 2 bases from J, with 14 bases between. The CDR3 loop is CASSGGRRLNYGYTF. For the CDR3, the DNA is TGTGCCAGCAGTGGTGGCAGGCGTCTAAACTATGGCTACACCTTC.

The chain uses TRBV18 and TRBJ2-1; 8 nucleotides agree with TRBD1. The CDR3 totals 14 residues. V trimming: 5 bases; J trimming: 8 bases; junction bases outside the gene matches: 8. CDR1 is KGHSH, CDR2 LQKENI, per germline. The CDR3, as DNA: TGTGCCAGCTCAGCTGGAGCAGGGGGCTATGAGCAGTTCTTC. Protein product: CASSAGAGGYEQFF.

This rearrangement joins TRBV25-1 to TRBJ2-4, with 9 bases lining up with TRBD2. The CDR3 extends over 14 amino acids. The V segment lost 3 bases and the J segment 8 bases; nucleotides outside the gene matches: 5. Germline V gene lookup returns CDR1 MGHDK and CDR2 SYGVNS. In DNA, the CDR3 is TGTGCCAGCAGTGAGGGCGGGAGGGGATACATTCAGTACTTC. It specifies CASSEGGRGYIQYF.